A single sample is the source of the 7 T cell receptor beta chains below, sequenced in a study of T cells in Graves' hyperthyroidism and ophthalmopathy. Amplification targeted TCR beta CDR3 regions from RNA transcripts. Using the HTBI primer set, a first-round RT-PCR was run on the TCR CDR3. MiXCR, applied by TCRdb to the multiplex PCR reads, yields one record per CDR3 protein. The data hold about 480,000 distinct CDR3 sequences, with 24% observed a single time. Specimen: blood. These receptor sequences come from a woman in her thirties with Graves' ophthalmopathy.

The gene calls are TRBV30 and TRBJ2-7; D gene uncertain. The germline gives CDR1 GTSNPN, CDR2 SVGIG (reference sequence). The CDR3 is made up of 11 amino acids. Trimming removed 3 bases from V and 5 bases from J, with 8 bases in between. CDR3 sequence reads: CAWSLSHEQYF. In DNA form, the CDR3 reads TGTGCCTGGAGCCTTAGTCACGAGCAGTACTTC.

The chain joins TRBV10-1 to TRBJ2-5; TRBD1 is a possible D gene (6 bases). CDR1 and CDR2 from the germline V gene are WNHNN and SYGVQD (reference sequence). Between the trimmed V and J ends, which lost 8 bases and 4 bases, there was a span of 14 bases. The CDR3 consists of 13 residues. The CDR3 bases are TGCGCCAGCGCCCGGGACAACGGAGAGACCCAGTACTTC. It translates to CASARDNGETQYF.

This clonotype showed up many times. This chain joins TRBV27 and TRBJ1-5; D call uncertain. The V gene's germline CDR1 is MNHEY and CDR2 SMNVEV (reference sequence). The CDR3 spans 15 residues. V was shortened by 2 bases and J by 0 bases, with 8 bases between the two germline ends. This CDR3 is CASSLSSNSNQPQHF. In DNA, the CDR3 is TGTGCCAGCAGTTTAAGCAGCAATAGCAATCAGCCCCAGCATTTT.

The chain carries TRBV7-9 and TRBJ2-5, with D uncertain. Trimming removed 2 bases from V and 2 bases from J, with 9 bases in between. From germline, CDR1 is SEHNR and CDR2 FQNEAQ (reference sequence). The CDR3 covers 14 residues. CDR3 nucleotides: TGTGCCAGCAGCTTACTTCCAACTCAAGAGACCCAGTACTTC. The encoded protein is CASSLLPTQETQYF.

As for this clonotype: This may arise from a read error, as a much more abundant clone is one base away. V usage is TRBV12-3 or TRBV12-4 and J usage is TRBJ1-2; the D is unclear. The length of the CDR3 is 13 residues. CDR3 residues: CTSSFGTNYSYTF. The CDR3 bases are TGTACCAGCAGTTTTGGCACAAACTATAGCTACACCTTC.

In its sample, this clonotype was seen many times. V is TRBV6-1 and J is TRBJ1-2; D is perhaps TRBD1 (6 bases). V was cut by 11 bases and J by 3 bases, with 16 bases left in between. The CDR3 totals 13 residues. Germline values: CDR1 MNHNS, CDR2 SASEGT. For the CDR3, the DNA is TGTGCCGGCTGCAGGGGCCTGGACTATGGCTACACCTTC. Translated: CAGCRGLDYGYTF.

Only a few counts were recorded for this clonotype. The genes are TRBV19 and TRBJ2-5; the D is unclear. Germline assignment: CDR1 LNHDA and CDR2 SQIVND (reference sequence). The CDR3 totals 11 residues. Trimming took off 8 bases at V and 3 bases at J, with 7 bases between the two ends. CDR3 in DNA: TGTGCCAGTGGTCTCGAAGAGACCCAGTACTTC. It codes for CASGLEETQYF. Full variable domain (missing parts from reference TRBV19 and TRBJ2-5): DGGITQSPKYLFRKEGQNVTLSCEQNLNHDAMYWYRQDPGQGLRLIYYSQIVNDFQKGDIAEGYSVSREKKESFPLTVTSAQKNPTAFYLCASGLEETQYFGPGTRLLVL.